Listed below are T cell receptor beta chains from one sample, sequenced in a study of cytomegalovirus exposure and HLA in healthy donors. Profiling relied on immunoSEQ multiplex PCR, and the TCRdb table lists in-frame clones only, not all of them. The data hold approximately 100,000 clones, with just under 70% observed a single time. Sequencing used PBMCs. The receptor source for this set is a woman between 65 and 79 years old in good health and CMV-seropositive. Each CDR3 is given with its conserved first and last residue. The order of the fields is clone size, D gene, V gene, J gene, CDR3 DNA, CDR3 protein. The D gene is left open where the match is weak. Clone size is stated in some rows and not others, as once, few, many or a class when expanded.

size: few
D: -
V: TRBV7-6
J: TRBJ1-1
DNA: TGTGCCAGCAGCTACACTCAGGGGATGAACACTGAAGCTTTCTTT
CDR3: CASSYTQGMNTEAFF

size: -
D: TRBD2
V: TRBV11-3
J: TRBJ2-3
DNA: TGTGCCAGCAGCATGGGACTAGCGGGGGTTTCAGATACGCAGTATTTT
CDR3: CASSMGLAGVSDTQYF

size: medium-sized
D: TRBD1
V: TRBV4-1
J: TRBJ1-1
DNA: TGCGCCAGCAGCCACCTTTGGGACAGGAGGAACACTGAAGCTTTCTTT
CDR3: CASSHLWDRRNTEAFF

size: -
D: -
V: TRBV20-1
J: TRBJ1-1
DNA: TGCAGTGCCATTTTGAACACTGAAGCTTTCTTT
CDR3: CSAILNTEAFF

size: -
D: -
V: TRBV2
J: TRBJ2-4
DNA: TGTGCCAGCGCGGCCAAAAACATTCAGTACTTC
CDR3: CASAAKNIQYF

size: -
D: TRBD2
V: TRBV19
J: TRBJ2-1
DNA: TGTGCCAGTAGTGTAACTAGCGGGGGGCACCCAATAGGGTCCTACAATGAGCAGTTCTTC
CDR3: CASSVTSGGHPIGSYNEQFF

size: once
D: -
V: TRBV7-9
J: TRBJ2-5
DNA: TGTGCCAGCAGCCGGGTTCAAGAGACCCAGTACTTC
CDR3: CASSRVQETQYF

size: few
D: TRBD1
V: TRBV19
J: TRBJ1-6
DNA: TGTGCCAGTAGTCCCTGGACAGGGAGGCATTCACCCCTCCACTTT
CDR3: CASSPWTGRHSPLHF

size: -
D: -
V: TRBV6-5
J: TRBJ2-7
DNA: TGTGCCAGCAGTTTCGGACAGACCTACGAGCAGTACTTC
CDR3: CASSFGQTYEQYF

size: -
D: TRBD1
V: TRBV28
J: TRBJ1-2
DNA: TGTGCCAGCAGTTTCTGGACAGGGGGCGCGAATGGCTACACCTTC
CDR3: CASSFWTGGANGYTF

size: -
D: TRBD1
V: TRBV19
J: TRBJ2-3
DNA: TGTGCCAGTAGTCTCCAGCCGACAGGGCACACAGATACGCAGTATTTT
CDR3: CASSLQPTGHTDTQYF

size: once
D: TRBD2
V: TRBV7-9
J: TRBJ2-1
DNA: TGTGCCAGCAGTCGCACCGGGACTACCTACAATGAGCAGTTCTTC
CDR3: CASSRTGTTYNEQFF

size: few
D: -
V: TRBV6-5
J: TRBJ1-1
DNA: TGTGCCAGCAGTTACAGGGAGGAGAACACTGAAGCTTTCTTT
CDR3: CASSYREENTEAFF

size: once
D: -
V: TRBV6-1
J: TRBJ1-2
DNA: TGTGCCAGCAGTGAAGCGCGGAACTATGGCTACACCTTC
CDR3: CASSEARNYGYTF

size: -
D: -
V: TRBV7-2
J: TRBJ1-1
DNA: TGTGCCAGCAGCGAGGAAGGGGGGGTCACTGAAGCTTTCTTT
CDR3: CASSEEGGVTEAFF

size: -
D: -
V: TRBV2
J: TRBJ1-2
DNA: TGTGCCAGCAGTCACTCGGGGAGGACTAACTATGGCTACACCTTC
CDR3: CASSHSGRTNYGYTF

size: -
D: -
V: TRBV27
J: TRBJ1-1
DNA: TGTGCCAGCAGTTTAGCGGTAAGAAGCGCTGAAGCTTTCTTT
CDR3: CASSLAVRSAEAFF

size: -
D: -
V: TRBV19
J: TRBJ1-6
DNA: TGTGCCAGTAGTTTCTCGACATATAATAATTCACCCCTCCACTTT
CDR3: CASSFSTYNNSPLHF

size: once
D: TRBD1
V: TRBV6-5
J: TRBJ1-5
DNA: TGTGCCAGCAGTTACGGGGGACAGGGGAGTCAGCCCCAGCATTTT
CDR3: CASSYGGQGSQPQHF

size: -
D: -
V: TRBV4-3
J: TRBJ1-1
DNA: TGCGCCAGCAGCCAAGATCAGACCAGGATTATTAAAGCTTTCTTT
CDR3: CASSQDQTRIIKAFF

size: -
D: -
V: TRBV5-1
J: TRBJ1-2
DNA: TGCGCCAGCAGCTTGGCCCGGGACACCGGGGGCTACACCTTC
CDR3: CASSLARDTGGYTF

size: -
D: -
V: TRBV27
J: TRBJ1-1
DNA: TGTGCCAGCAGTTTATCGCCCCTGTCGGGGGGCTTCGCGAACACTGAAGCTTTCTTT
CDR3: CASSLSPLSGGFANTEAFF

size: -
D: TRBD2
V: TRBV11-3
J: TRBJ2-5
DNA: TGTGCCAGCAGCAACGGACTAGCAGGAGAGACCCAGTACTTC
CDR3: CASSNGLAGETQYF

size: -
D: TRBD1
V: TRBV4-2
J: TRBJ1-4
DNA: TGTGCCAGCAGCCAGACAGGGCCGGGAACTGAACTGTTTTTT
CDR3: CASSQTGPGTELFF

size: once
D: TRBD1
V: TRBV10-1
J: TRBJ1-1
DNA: TGCGCCAGCAGTGAGGGGACAGGACGACAAGGGAAAGCTTTCTTT
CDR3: CASSEGTGRQGKAFF

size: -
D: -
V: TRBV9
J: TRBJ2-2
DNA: TGTGCCAGCAGCGTAGCCCCCCCTCGAGATAGCACCGGGGAGCTGTTTTTT
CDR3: CASSVAPPRDSTGELFF

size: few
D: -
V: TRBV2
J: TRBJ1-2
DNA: TGTGCCAGCAGTGAAGAAGCTTTGGTCAGGGATTCTGGCTACACCTTC
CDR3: CASSEEALVRDSGYTF

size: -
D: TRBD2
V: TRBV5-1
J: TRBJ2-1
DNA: TGCGCCAGCAGCAATAGCGGGGGCCCAGACAATGAGCAGTTCTTC
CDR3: CASSNSGGPDNEQFF

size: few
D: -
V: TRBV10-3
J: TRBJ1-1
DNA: TGTGCCATCAGTGAGTCAATGACAGGCTTTAACACTGAAGCTTTCTTT
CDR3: CAISESMTGFNTEAFF

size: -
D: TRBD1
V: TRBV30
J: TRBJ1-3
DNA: TGTGCCTGGACCTTGACAGGGGGCGCATCTGGAAACACCATATATTTT
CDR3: CAWTLTGGASGNTIYF

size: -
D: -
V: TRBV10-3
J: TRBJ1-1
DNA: TGTGCCTCGACAGCCTCTATGAACACTGAAGCTTTCTTT
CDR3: CASTASMNTEAFF

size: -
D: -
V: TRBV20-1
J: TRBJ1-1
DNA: TGCAGTGCTCCTCAGGCTGAAGCTTTCTTT
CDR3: CSAPQAEAFF

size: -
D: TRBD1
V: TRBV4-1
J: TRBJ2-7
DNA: TGCGCCAGCAGCCAAGGGAGTCTTGGGGGACAGGGAACCTACGAGCAGTACTTC
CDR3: CASSQGSLGGQGTYEQYF

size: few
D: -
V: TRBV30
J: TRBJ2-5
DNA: TGTGCCTGGACGGGGTGGAGGGGCACCCAGTACTTC
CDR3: CAWTGWRGTQYF

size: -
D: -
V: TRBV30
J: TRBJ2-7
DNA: TGTGCCTGGAGTGTATCAGGGGCTGACTACGAGCAGTACTTC
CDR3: CAWSVSGADYEQYF

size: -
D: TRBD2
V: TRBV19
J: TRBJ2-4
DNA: TGTGCCAGTAGTCCCCAAAGCGGGGGGCCCAAAAACATTCAGTACTTC
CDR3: CASSPQSGGPKNIQYF

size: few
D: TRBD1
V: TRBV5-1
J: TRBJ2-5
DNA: TGCGCCAGCAGCTTACAGGGGATCCAAGAGACCCAGTACTTC
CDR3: CASSLQGIQETQYF

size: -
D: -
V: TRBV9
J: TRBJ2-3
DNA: TGTGCCAGCAGCGTAGATTGGGGCCCAGATACGCAGTATTTT
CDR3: CASSVDWGPDTQYF

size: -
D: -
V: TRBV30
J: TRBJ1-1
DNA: TGTGCCTGGAGCGTAGGGAGGGTTCTATCCCCTGAAGCTTTCTTT
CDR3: CAWSVGRVLSPEAFF

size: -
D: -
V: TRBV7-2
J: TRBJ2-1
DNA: TGTGCCAGCAGCCCGGTGGCAGGGTACTACAATGAGCAGTTCTTC
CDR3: CASSPVAGYYNEQFF

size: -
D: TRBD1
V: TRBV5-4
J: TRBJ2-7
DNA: TGTGCCAGCAGCCGCACAGGGGAAGGAGACTACGAGCAGTACTTC
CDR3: CASSRTGEGDYEQYF

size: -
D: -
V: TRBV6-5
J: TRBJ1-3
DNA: TGTGCCAGCAGTTACTCCATGGCAACTGGAAACACCATATATTTT
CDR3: CASSYSMATGNTIYF

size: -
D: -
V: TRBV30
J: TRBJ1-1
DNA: TGTGCCTGGCACCTCAGGGACACTGAAGCTTTCTTT
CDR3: CAWHLRDTEAFF

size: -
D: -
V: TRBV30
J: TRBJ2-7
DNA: TGTGCCTGGACTCAGGGAATGGGCGAGCAGTACTTC
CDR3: CAWTQGMGEQYF

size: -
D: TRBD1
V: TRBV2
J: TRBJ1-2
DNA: TGTGCCAGCGCTGGGACAGGGCGGATACAAGGCTACACCTTC
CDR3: CASAGTGRIQGYTF

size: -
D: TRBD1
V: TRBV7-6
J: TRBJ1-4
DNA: TGTGCCAGCAGACCCGGGACAGGGCCTAATGAAAAACTGTTTTTT
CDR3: CASRPGTGPNEKLFF

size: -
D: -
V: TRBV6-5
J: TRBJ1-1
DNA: TGTGCCAGCATTGGCGACAGCTGGCGAGCTTTCTTT
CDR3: CASIGDSWRAFF

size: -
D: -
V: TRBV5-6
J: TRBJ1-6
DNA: TGTGCCAGCAGCGGGCTTGGGTCCCATAATTCACCCCTCCACTTT
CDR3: CASSGLGSHNSPLHF

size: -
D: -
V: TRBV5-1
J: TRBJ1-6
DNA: TGCGCCAGCAGCTTTTCCGAGGGTTCACCCCTCCACTTT
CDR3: CASSFSEGSPLHF

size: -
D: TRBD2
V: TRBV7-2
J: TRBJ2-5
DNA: TGTGCCAGCAGTTCAGCCTCGGGACTAGCGAGTGAGACCCAGTACTTC
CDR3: CASSSASGLASETQYF

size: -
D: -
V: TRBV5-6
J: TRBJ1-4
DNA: TGTGCCAGCAGCTCCTACCGAGGGACTAATGAAAAACTGTTTTTT
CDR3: CASSSYRGTNEKLFF

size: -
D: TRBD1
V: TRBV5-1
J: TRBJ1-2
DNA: TGCGCCAGCAGCTTGGACAGGGGGAACTATGGCTACACCTTC
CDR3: CASSLDRGNYGYTF